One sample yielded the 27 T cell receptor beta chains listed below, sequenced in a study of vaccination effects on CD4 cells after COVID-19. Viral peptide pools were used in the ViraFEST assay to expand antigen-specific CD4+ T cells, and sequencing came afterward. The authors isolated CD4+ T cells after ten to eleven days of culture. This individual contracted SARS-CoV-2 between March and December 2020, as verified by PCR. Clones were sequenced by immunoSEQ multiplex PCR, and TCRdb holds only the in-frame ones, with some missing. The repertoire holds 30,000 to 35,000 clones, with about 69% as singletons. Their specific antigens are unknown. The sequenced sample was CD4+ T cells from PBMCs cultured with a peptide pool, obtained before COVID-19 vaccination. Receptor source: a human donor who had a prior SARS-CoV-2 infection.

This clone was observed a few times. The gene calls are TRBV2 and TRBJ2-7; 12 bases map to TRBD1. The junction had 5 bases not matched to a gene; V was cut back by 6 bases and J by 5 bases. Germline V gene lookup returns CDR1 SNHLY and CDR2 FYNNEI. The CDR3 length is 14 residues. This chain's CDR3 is CASSFGTGGHEQYF. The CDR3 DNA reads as TGTGCCAGCAGCTTCGGGACAGGGGGCCACGAGCAGTACTTC.

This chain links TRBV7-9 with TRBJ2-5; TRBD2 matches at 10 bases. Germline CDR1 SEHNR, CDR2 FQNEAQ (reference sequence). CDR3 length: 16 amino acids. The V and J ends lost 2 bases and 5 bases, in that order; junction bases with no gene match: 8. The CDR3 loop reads CASSLFPAGGPETQYF. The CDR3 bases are TGTGCCAGCAGCTTATTCCCAGCGGGAGGGCCGGAGACCCAGTACTTC.

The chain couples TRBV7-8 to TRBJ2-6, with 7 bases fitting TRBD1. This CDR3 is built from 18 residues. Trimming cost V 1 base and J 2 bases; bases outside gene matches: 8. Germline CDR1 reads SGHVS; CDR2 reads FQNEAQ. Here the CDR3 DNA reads TGTGCCAGCAGCTTAGGGAGACAGGGTCATCCTGGGGCCAACGTCCTGACTTTC. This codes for CASSLGRQGHPGANVLTF.

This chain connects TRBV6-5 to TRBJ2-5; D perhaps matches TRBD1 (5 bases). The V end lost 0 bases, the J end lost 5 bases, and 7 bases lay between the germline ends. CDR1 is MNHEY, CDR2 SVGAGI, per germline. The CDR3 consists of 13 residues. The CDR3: CASSYSKGETQYF. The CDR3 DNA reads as TGTGCCAGCAGTTACTCGAAGGGGGAGACCCAGTACTTC.

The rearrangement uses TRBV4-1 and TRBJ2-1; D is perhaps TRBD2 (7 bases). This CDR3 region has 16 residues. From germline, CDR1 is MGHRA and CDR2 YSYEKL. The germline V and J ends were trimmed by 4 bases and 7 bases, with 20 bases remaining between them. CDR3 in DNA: TGCGCCAGCAGCCGAGGGGGGCGGGCGGGAGAAAATGAGCAGTTCTTC. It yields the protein CASSRGGRAGENEQFF.

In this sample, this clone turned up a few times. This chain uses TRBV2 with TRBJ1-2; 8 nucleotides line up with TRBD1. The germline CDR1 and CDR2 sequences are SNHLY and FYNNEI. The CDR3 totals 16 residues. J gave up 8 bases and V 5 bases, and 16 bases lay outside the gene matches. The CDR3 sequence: CASSTENLQGAEGYTF. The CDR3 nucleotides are TGTGCCAGCAGTACCGAAAACTTGCAGGGGGCGGAGGGCTACACCTTC.

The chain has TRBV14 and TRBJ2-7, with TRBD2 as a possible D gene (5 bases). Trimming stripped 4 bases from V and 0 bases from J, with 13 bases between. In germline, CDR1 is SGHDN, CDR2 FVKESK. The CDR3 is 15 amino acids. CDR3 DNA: TGTGCCAGCAGCCCAGTGGGTAGCGCCTCCTACGAGCAGTACTTC. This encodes CASSPVGSASYEQYF.

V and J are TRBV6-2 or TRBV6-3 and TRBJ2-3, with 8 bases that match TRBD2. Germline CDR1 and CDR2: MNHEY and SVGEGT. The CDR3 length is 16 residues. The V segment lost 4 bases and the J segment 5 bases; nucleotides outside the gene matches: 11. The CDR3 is CASSSPRERGLDTQYF. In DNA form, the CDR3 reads TGTGCCAGCAGTTCTCCTCGGGAGCGGGGGTTAGATACGCAGTATTTT.

The CDR3 is CASGRSHSGNTIYF. Written as DNA, the CDR3 is TGTGCCAGCGGTCGGTCACACTCTGGAAACACCATATATTTT. The chain employs TRBV2 and TRBJ1-3; no firm D call. Trimming took off 8 bases at V and 0 bases at J, with 11 bases between the two ends. Germline CDR1 reads SNHLY; CDR2 reads FYNNEI. The CDR3 has 14 residues.

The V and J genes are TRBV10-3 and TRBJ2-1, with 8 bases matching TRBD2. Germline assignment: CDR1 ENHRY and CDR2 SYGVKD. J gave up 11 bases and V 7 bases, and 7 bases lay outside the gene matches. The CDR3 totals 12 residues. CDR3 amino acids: CAIKAGSGKQFF. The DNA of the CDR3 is TGTGCCATCAAGGCGGGTAGCGGGAAGCAGTTCTTC.

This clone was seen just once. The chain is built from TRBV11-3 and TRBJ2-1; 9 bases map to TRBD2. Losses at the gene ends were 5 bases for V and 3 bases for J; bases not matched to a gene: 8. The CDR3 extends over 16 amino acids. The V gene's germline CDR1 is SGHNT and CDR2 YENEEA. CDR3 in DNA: TGTGCCAGCAGCGTCAATAGCGGGAGCCTCTACAATGAGCAGTTCTTC. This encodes CASSVNSGSLYNEQFF.

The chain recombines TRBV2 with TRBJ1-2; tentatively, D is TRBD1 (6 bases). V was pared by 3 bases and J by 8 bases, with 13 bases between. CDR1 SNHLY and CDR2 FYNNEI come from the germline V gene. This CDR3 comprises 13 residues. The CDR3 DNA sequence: TGTGCCAGCAGTGACGCGGGGGCGGGGGGCTACACCTTC. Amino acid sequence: CASSDAGAGGYTF.

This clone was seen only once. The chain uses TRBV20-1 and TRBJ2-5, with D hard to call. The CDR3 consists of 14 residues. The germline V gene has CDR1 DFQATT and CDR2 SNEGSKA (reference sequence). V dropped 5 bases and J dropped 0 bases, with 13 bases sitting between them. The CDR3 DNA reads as TGCAGTGCTCGTGGCGACGAGAACCAAGAGACCCAGTACTTC. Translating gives CSARGDENQETQYF.

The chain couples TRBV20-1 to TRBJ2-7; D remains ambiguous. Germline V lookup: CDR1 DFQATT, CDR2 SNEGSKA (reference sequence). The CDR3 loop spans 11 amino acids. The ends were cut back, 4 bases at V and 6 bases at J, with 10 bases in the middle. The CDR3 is CSANMVSEQYF. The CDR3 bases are TGCAGTGCTAACATGGTTTCCGAGCAGTACTTC.

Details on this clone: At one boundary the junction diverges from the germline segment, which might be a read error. CDR3 bases: TGTTCCAGCAGAGATATTGGGTGGGGCGACCAAGAGACCCAGTACTTC. It specifies CSSRDIGWGDQETQYF. The rearrangement links TRBV27 to TRBJ2-5, with D possibly being TRBD1 (5 bases). The CDR3 covers 16 residues. Germline CDR1 is MNHEY and CDR2 is SMNVEV (reference sequence).

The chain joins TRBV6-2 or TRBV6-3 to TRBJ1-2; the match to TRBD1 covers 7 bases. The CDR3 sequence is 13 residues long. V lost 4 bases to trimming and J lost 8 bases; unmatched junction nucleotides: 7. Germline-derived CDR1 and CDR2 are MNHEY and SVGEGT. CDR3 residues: CASSSRTGGGYTF. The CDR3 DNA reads TGTGCCAGCAGTTCCAGGACAGGTGGCGGCTACACCTTC.

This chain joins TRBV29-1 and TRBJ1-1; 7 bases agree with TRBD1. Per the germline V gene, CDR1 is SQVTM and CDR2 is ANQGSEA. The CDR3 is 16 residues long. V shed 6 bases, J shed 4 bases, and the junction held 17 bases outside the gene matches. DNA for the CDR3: TGCAGCGTCATACAGGGGCAGGGTGGTTTAGTCACTGAAGCTTTCTTT. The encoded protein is CSVIQGQGGLVTEAFF.

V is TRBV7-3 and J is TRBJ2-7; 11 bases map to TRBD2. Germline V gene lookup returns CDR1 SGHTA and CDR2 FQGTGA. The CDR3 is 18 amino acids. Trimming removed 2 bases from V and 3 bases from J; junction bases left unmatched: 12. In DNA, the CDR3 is TGTGCCAGCAGCTTATTTCCCCCGACTAGCGGGACCCTCTACGAGCAGTACTTC. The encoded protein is CASSLFPPTSGTLYEQYF.

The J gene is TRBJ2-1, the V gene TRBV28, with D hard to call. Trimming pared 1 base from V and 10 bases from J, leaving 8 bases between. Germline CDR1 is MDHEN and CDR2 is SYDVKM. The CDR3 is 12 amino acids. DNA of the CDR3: TGTGCCAGCAGTTTATATCAACGGGAGCAGTTCTTC. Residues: CASSLYQREQFF. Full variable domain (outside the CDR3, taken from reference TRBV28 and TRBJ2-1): DVKVTQSSRYLVKRTGEKVFLECVQDMDHENMFWYRQDPGLGLRLIYFSYDVKMKEKGDIPEGYSVSREKKERFSLILESASTNQTSMYLCASSLYQREQFFGPGTRLTVL.

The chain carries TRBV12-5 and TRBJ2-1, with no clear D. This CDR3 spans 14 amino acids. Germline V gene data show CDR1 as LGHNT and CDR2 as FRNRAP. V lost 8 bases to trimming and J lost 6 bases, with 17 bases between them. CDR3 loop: CASPKRSLLNEQFF. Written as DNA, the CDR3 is TGTGCTAGTCCGAAACGGAGTCTTCTCAATGAGCAGTTCTTC.

Written as DNA, the CDR3 is TGCGCCAGCAGAACTAGGGGGGGCGAGCACACCGGGGAGCTGTTTTTT. As protein: CASRTRGGEHTGELFF. V gene TRBV5-1 combines with J gene TRBJ2-2; weak D call: TRBD2 (7 bases). The length of the CDR3 is 16 residues. Trimming removed 5 bases from V and 3 bases from J, with 17 bases in between. Per the germline V gene, CDR1 is SGHRS and CDR2 is YFSETQ.

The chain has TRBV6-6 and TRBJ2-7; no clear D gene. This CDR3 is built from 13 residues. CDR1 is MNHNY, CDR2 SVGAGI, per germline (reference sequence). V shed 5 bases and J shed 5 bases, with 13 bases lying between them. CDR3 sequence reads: CASSPDRWHEQYF. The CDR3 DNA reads TGTGCCAGCAGTCCGGATAGGTGGCACGAGCAGTACTTC.

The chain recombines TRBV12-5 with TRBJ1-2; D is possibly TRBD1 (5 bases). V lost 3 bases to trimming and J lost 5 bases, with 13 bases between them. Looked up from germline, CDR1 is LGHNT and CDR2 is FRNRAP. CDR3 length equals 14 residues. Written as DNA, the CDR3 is TGTGCTAGTGGTTTCCAGGGCGGGATATATGGCTACACCTTC. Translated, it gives CASGFQGGIYGYTF.

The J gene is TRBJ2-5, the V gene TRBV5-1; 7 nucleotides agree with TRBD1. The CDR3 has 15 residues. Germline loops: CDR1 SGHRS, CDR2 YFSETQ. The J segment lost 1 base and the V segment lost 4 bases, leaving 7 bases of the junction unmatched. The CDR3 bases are TGCGCCAGCAGCCCCTTGACAGGGACCCAAGAGACCCAGTACTTC. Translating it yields CASSPLTGTQETQYF.

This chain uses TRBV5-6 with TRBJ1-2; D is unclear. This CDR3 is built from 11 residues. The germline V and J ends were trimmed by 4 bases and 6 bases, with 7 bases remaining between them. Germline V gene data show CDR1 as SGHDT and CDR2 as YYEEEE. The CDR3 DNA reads TGTGCCAGCAGCGGTTCGGATGGCTACACCTTC. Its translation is CASSGSDGYTF.

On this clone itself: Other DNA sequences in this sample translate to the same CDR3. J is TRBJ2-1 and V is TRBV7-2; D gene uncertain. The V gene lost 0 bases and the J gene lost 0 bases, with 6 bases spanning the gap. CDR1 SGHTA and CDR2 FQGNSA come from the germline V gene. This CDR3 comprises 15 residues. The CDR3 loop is CASSLAGVSYNEQFF. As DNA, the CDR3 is TGTGCCAGCAGCTTAGCTGGGGTCTCCTACAATGAGCAGTTCTTC.

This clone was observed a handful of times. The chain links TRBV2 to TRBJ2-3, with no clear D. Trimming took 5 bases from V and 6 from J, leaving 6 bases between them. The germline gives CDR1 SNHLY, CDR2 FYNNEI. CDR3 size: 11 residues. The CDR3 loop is CASSLADTQYF. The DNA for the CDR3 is TGTGCCAGCAGTTTGGCCGATACGCAGTATTTT.